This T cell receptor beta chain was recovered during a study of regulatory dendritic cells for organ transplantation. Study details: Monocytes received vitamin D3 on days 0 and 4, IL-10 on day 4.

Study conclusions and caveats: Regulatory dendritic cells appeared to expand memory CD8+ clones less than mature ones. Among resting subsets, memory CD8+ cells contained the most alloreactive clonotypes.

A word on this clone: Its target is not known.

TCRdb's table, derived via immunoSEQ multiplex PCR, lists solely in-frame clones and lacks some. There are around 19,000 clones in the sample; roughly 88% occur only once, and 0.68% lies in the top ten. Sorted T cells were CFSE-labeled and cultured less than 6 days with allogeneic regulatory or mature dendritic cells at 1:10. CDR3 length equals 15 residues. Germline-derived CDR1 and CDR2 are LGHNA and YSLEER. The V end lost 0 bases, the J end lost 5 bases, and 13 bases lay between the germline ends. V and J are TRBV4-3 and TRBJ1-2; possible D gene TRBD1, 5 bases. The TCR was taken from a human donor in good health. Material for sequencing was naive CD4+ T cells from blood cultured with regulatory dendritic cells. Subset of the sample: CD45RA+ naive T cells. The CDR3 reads CASSQEPGIRYGYTF. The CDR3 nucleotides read TGCGCCAGCAGCCAAGAGCCAGGGATAAGGTATGGCTACACCTTC.